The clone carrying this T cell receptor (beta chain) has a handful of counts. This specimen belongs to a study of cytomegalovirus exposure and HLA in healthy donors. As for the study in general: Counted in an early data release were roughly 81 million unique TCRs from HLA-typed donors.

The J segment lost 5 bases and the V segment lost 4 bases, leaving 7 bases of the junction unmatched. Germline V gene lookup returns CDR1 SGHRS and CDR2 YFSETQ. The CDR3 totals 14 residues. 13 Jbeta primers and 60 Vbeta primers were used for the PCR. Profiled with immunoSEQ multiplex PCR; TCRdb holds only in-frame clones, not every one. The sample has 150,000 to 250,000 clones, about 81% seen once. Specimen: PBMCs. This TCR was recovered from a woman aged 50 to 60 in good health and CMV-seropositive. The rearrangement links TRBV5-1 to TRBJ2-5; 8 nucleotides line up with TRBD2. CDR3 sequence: CASSRSGGMETQYF. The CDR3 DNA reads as TGCGCCAGCAGCCGGAGCGGGGGTATGGAGACCCAGTACTTC.